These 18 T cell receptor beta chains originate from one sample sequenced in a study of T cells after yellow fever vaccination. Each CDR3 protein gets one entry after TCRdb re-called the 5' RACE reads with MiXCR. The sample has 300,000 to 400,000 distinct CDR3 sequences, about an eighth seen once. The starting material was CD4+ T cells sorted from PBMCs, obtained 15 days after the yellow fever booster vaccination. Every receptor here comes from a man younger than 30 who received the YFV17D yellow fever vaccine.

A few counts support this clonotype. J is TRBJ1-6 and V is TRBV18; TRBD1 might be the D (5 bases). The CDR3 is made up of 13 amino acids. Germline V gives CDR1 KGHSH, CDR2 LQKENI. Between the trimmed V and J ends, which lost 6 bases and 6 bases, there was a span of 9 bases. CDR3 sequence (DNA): TGTGCCAGCTCGGACGGGGCTAATTCACCCCTCCACTTT. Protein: CASSDGANSPLHF.

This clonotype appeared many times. The CDR3 reads CASSPSGPVGTLHF. The CDR3 DNA sequence: TGTGCCAGCAGTCCTAGTGGGCCAGTGGGAACCCTCCACTTT. The chain employs TRBV28 and TRBJ1-6; D uncertain. The CDR3 extends over 14 amino acids. The ends were cut back, 5 bases at V and 14 bases at J, with 19 bases in the middle. Germline V gives CDR1 MDHEN, CDR2 SYDVKM.

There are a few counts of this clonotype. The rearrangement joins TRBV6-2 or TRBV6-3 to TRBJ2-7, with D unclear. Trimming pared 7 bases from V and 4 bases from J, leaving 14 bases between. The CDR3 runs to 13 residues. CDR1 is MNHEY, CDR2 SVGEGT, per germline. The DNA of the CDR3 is TGTGCCAGCACCAAAACCCGTCCGTACGAGCAGTACTTC. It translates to CASTKTRPYEQYF.

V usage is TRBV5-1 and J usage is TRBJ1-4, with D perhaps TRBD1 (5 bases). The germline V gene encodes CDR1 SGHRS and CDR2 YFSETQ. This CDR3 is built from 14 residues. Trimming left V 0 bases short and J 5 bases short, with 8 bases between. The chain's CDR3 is CASSLEGMNEKLFF. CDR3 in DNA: TGCGCCAGCAGCTTGGAGGGGATGAATGAAAAACTGTTTTTT.

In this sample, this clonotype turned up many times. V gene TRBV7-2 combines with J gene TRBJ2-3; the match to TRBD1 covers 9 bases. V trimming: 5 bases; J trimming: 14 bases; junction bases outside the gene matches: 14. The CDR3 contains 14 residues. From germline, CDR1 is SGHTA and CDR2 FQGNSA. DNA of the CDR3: TGTGCCAGCAGCCCCGGGACAGGGTGGGCGACCCTGTATTTT. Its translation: CASSPGTGWATLYF.

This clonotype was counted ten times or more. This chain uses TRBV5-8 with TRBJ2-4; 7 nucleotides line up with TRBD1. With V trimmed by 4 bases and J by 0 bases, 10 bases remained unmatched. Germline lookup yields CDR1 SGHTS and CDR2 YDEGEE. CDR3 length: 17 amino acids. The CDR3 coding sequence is TGTGCCAGCAGCCCAAGGACAGGAAAACTAGCCAAAAACATTCAGTACTTC. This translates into CASSPRTGKLAKNIQYF.

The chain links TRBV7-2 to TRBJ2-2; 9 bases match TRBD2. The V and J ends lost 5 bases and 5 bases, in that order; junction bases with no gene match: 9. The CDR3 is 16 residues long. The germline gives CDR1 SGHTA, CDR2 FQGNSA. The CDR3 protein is CASSGSGLAGTGELFF. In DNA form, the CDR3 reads TGTGCCAGCAGCGGCAGCGGTCTAGCGGGGACCGGGGAGCTGTTTTTT.

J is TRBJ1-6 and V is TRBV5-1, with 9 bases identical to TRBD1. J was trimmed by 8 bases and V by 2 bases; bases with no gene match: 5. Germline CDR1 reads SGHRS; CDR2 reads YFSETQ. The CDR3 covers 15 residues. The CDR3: CASSLQGARDSPLHF. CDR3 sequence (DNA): TGCGCCAGCAGCTTACAGGGGGCCCGGGATTCACCCCTCCACTTT.

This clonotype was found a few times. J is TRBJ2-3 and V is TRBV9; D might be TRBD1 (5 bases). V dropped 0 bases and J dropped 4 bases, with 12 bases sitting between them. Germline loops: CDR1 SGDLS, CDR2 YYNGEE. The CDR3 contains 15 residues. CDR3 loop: CASSVDNRMADTQYF. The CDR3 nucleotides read TGTGCCAGCAGCGTAGATAACAGGATGGCAGATACGCAGTATTTT.

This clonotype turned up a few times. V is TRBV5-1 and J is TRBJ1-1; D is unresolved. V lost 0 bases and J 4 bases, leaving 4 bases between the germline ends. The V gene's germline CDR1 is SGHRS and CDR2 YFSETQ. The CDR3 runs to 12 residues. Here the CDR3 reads CASSLDITEAFF. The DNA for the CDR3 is TGCGCCAGCAGCTTGGACATCACTGAAGCTTTCTTT.

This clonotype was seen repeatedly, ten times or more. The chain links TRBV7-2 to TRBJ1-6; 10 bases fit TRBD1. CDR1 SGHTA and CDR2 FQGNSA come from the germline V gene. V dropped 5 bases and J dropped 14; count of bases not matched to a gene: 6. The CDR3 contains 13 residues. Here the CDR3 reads CASSQRDRGTLHF. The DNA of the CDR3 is TGTGCCAGCAGCCAACGGGACAGGGGAACCCTCCACTTT.

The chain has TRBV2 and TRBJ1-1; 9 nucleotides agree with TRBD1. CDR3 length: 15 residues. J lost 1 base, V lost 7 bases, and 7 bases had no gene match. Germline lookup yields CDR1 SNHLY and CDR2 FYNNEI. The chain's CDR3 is CASIGQGPSNTEAFF. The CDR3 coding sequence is TGTGCCAGCATCGGACAGGGGCCCTCGAACACTGAAGCTTTCTTT.

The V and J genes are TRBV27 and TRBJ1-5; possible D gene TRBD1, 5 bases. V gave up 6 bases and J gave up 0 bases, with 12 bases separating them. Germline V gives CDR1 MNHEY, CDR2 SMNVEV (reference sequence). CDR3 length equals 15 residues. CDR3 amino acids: CASSWGGYSNQPQHF. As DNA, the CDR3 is TGTGCCAGCAGCTGGGGGGGATATAGCAATCAGCCCCAGCATTTT.

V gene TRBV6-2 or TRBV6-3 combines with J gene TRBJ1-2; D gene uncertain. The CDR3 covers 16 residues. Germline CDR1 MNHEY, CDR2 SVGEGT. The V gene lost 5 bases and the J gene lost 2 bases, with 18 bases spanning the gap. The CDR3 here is CASSPDLRTGNYGYTF. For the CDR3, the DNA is TGTGCCAGCAGTCCGGACCTTAGGACGGGGAACTATGGCTACACCTTC.

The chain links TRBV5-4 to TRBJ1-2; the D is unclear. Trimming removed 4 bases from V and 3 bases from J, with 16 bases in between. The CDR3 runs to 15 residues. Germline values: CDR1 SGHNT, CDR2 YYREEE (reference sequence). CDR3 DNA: TGTGCCAGCAGCCTTTCTGGGGAGGGTGACTATGGCTACACCTTC. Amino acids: CASSLSGEGDYGYTF. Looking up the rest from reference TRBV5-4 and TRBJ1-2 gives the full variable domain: ETGVTQSPTHLIKTRGQQVTLRCSSQSGHNTVSWYQQALGQGPQFIFQYYREEENGRGNFPPRFSGLQFPNYSSELNVNALELDDSALYLCASSLSGEGDYGYTFGSGTRLTVV.

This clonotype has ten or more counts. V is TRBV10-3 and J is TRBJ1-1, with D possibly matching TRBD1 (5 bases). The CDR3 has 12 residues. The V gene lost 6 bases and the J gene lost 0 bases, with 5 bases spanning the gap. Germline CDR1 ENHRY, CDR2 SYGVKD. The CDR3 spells CAIRGVNTEAFF. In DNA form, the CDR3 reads TGTGCCATCAGAGGGGTGAACACTGAAGCTTTCTTT.

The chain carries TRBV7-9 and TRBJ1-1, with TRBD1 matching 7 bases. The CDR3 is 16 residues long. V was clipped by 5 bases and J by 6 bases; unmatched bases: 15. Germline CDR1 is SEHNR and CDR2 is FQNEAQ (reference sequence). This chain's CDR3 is CASSTAAGGLYAEAFF. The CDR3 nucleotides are TGTGCCAGCAGCACCGCGGCAGGGGGTTTATACGCTGAAGCTTTCTTT.

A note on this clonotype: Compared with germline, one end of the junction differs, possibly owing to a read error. Here the CDR3 DNA reads TGTGCCAGCAGTTACGGGCGGAACACTGATGCTTTCTTT. Protein: CASSYGRNTDAFF. This rearrangement joins TRBV6-5 to TRBJ1-1; D is unclear. CDR1 is MNHEY, CDR2 SVGAGI, per germline. This CDR3 is 13 amino acids long.